A single sample is the source of the 28 T cell receptor beta chains below, sequenced in a study of cytomegalovirus exposure and HLA in healthy donors. PCR used 60 Vbeta primers and 13 Jbeta primers. The assay was immunoSEQ multiplex PCR, and TCRdb's table has in-frame clones only and misses some. Among approximately 140,000 clones listed, around three fifths were seen once. The sample comprised PBMCs. These receptors were taken from a male donor in good health and CMV-seronegative.

The rearrangement uses TRBV14 and TRBJ2-7, with TRBD1 as a possible D gene (5 bases). In germline, CDR1 is SGHDN, CDR2 FVKESK. This CDR3 spans 18 amino acids. V lost 2 bases and J 1 base, leaving 21 bases between the germline ends. The CDR3 loop reads CASSQQGLWLESSYEQYF. In DNA form, the CDR3 reads TGTGCCAGCAGCCAACAGGGCCTCTGGTTGGAGAGTTCCTACGAGCAGTACTTC.

The chain has TRBV18 and TRBJ2-2; 14 positions agree with TRBD2. Germline V lookup: CDR1 KGHSH, CDR2 LQKENI. V was clipped by 8 bases and J by 4 bases; unmatched bases: 3. This CDR3 comprises 15 residues. Here the CDR3 reads CASAGTSGGTGELFF. The CDR3 bases are TGTGCCAGCGCGGGGACTAGCGGGGGCACCGGGGAGCTGTTTTTT.

The chain joins TRBV5-4 to TRBJ1-1; perhaps TRBD1 as D (5 bases). V was clipped by 0 bases and J by 6 bases, with 6 bases between them. This CDR3 contains 12 residues. Germline V gene lookup returns CDR1 SGHNT and CDR2 YYREEE (reference sequence). CDR3 protein: CASSLAGSEAFF. Written as DNA, the CDR3 is TGTGCCAGCAGCTTGGCAGGGTCTGAAGCTTTCTTT.

V gene TRBV5-1 combines with J gene TRBJ2-7, with 10 nucleotides matching TRBD1. Germline trimming cut 7 bases from V and 2 bases from J; bases unmatched to any gene: 6. There are 14 residues in the CDR3. Looked up from germline, CDR1 is SGHRS and CDR2 is YFSETQ. CDR3 amino acids: CASSGTGVTYEQYF. The DNA for the CDR3 is TGCGCCAGCTCCGGGACAGGGGTTACCTACGAGCAGTACTTC.

For the CDR3, the DNA is TGCAGCGTACAGAGTAGCTCTGGAAACACCATATATTTT. Its translation: CSVQSSSGNTIYF. The rearrangement joins TRBV29-1 to TRBJ1-3, with unresolved D. CDR3 length: 13 residues. The V gene lost 6 bases and the J gene lost 0 bases, with 9 bases spanning the gap. Germline CDR1 reads SQVTM; CDR2 reads ANQGSEA.

This rearrangement joins TRBV7-3 to TRBJ2-5; D might be TRBD2 (6 bases). The CDR3 runs 13 residues. Germline V gene sequence: CDR1 SGHTA, CDR2 FQGTGA. V dropped 0 bases and J dropped 5 bases, with 7 bases sitting between them. CDR3 DNA: TGTGCCAGCAGCTTAACACTAGCTGAGACCCAGTACTTC. This encodes CASSLTLAETQYF.

This clone came up a few times. V and J are TRBV2 and TRBJ2-7; 8 bases are shared with TRBD2. J lost 2 bases, V lost 3 bases, and 6 bases had no gene match. Germline CDR1 SNHLY, CDR2 FYNNEI. This CDR3 is 15 amino acids long. CDR3 residues: CASSEMGLGTYEQYF. The CDR3 DNA reads as TGTGCCAGCAGTGAGATGGGACTAGGGACCTACGAGCAGTACTTC.

V gene TRBV5-1 combines with J gene TRBJ2-1; D remains ambiguous. CDR1 and CDR2 (germline): SGHRS, YFSETQ. The length of the CDR3 is 11 residues. V was trimmed by 5 bases and J by 7 bases, leaving 7 bases between them. CDR3 amino acids: CASRENNEQFF. CDR3 nucleotide sequence: TGCGCCAGCAGAGAGAATAATGAGCAGTTCTTC.

This chain links TRBV2 with TRBJ2-2; weak D call: TRBD1 (6 bases). The ends were cut back, 0 bases at V and 3 bases at J, with 14 bases in the middle. The CDR3 covers 17 residues. In germline, CDR1 is SNHLY, CDR2 FYNNEI. The CDR3 coding sequence is TGTGCCAGCAGTGAAGCAGGAACAGGGTGGGACACCGGGGAGCTGTTTTTT. As protein: CASSEAGTGWDTGELFF.

The rearrangement links TRBV7-6 to TRBJ2-5, with 8 bases lining up with TRBD1. Looked up from germline, CDR1 is SGHVS and CDR2 is FNYEAQ. V trimming: 0 bases; J trimming: 4 bases; junction bases outside the gene matches: 13. The CDR3 is 18 amino acids. This CDR3 is CASSLAPFMTGVGETQYF. The CDR3 DNA reads TGTGCCAGCAGCTTAGCGCCGTTTATGACAGGGGTTGGAGAGACCCAGTACTTC.

This chain joins TRBV19 and TRBJ2-7, with 9 bases lining up with TRBD2. Per germline, CDR1 LNHDA and CDR2 SQIVND (reference sequence). The length of the CDR3 is 14 residues. The V and J ends lost 3 bases and 9 bases, in that order; junction bases with no gene match: 9. CDR3 in amino acids: CASSIKVAGALQYF. The CDR3 DNA sequence: TGTGCCAGTAGTATCAAGGTAGCGGGGGCTTTGCAGTACTTC.

The chain employs TRBV7-2 and TRBJ1-1, with D possibly TRBD1 on 5 matching bases. CDR3 length: 14 amino acids. Per germline, CDR1 SGHTA and CDR2 FQGNSA. Trimming removed 1 base from V and 0 bases from J, with 6 bases in between. DNA for the CDR3: TGTGCCAGCAGCTTAGTGGACATGAACACTGAAGCTTTCTTT. Its protein product is CASSLVDMNTEAFF. Complete variable domain (other parts from reference TRBV7-2 and TRBJ1-1): GAGVSQSPSNKVTEKGKDVELRCDPISGHTALYWYRQSLGQGLEFLIYFQGNSAPDKSGLPSDRFSAERTGGSVSTLTIQRTQQEDSAVYLCASSLVDMNTEAFFGQGTRLTVV.

There are a few counts of this clone. J is TRBJ2-3 and V is TRBV30, with TRBD1 matching 10 bases. Germline loops: CDR1 GTSNPN, CDR2 SVGIG (reference sequence). V lost 3 bases, J lost 5 bases, and 2 bases stayed unmatched. This CDR3 has 13 residues. CDR3 DNA sequence: TGTGCCTGGAGCGGGGACAGGGGAGATACGCAGTATTTT. It is translated as CAWSGDRGDTQYF.

This clone has only a few counts. The chain joins TRBV2 to TRBJ2-1; 10 nucleotides match TRBD2. The V gene end was trimmed by 6 bases and the J gene end by 10 bases; junction bases not matched to a gene: 12. Germline CDR1 and CDR2: SNHLY and FYNNEI. The CDR3 is made up of 15 amino acids. Written as DNA, the CDR3 is TGTGCCAGCAGGCCACTAAGCGGGGGGGCGGGAGAGCAGTTCTTC. Protein: CASRPLSGGAGEQFF.

The chain combines TRBV6-5 with TRBJ1-2; 9 bases agree with TRBD1. Germline CDR1 reads MNHEY; CDR2 reads SVGAGI. The ends lost 6 bases at V and 7 bases at J; junction bases unmatched: 9. The CDR3 is 14 residues long. The CDR3 sequence: CASSWDRELPGYTF. The CDR3 region has the DNA TGTGCCAGCAGCTGGGACAGGGAGCTCCCTGGCTACACCTTC.

V gene TRBV9 combines with J gene TRBJ1-2; 7 nucleotides match TRBD1. CDR3 length: 15 residues. Germline CDR1 and CDR2: SGDLS and YYNGEE. J was trimmed by 1 base and V by 1 base; bases with no gene match: 4. CDR3 DNA: TGTGCCAGCAGCGTAACAGGGGCAGGTAACTATGGCTACACCTTC. Its protein is CASSVTGAGNYGYTF. Drawing the rest from reference TRBV9 and TRBJ1-2, the complete variable domain is DSGVTQTPKHLITATGQRVTLRCSPRSGDLSVYWYQQSLDQGLQFLIQYYNGEERAKGNILERFSAQQFPDLHSELNLSSLELGDSALYFCASSVTGAGNYGYTFGSGTRLTVV.

This rearrangement joins TRBV4-1 to TRBJ2-1; D possibly corresponds to TRBD2 (5 bases). The V gene's germline CDR1 is MGHRA and CDR2 YSYEKL. V was pared by 2 bases and J by 8 bases, with 16 bases between. The CDR3 loop spans 15 amino acids. The CDR3 reads CASSQSPRGDDEQFF. CDR3 nucleotides: TGCGCCAGCAGCCAAAGCCCCCGGGGAGATGATGAGCAGTTCTTC.

The V call is TRBV7-2, the J call TRBJ2-5; TRBD2 aligns across 10 bases. The CDR3 extends over 16 amino acids. J gave up 2 bases and V 4 bases, and 7 bases lay outside the gene matches. Germline V gene lookup returns CDR1 SGHTA and CDR2 FQGNSA. CDR3 DNA: TGTGCCAGCAGCTCAACGTTAGCGGGGGGACAAGAGACCCAGTACTTC. It yields the protein CASSSTLAGGQETQYF.

This chain connects TRBV29-1 to TRBJ1-4; D remains unclear. The germline V gene has CDR1 SQVTM and CDR2 ANQGSEA. The length of the CDR3 is 15 residues. The germline V and J ends were trimmed by 7 bases and 5 bases, with 20 bases remaining between them. The CDR3 DNA follows: TGCAGCGCCTCAGTTGGAAGCGTCGAAAATGAAAAACTGTTTTTT. As protein: CSASVGSVENEKLFF.

The rearrangement joins TRBV5-1 to TRBJ2-5; 9 bases agree with TRBD1. The J call may be incorrect, as the DNA end agrees better with TRBJ2-7. Germline V gene lookup returns CDR1 SGHRS and CDR2 YFSETQ. There are 14 residues in the CDR3. The CDR3 protein is CASSLGDRAYEQYF. The CDR3 DNA follows: TGCGCCAGCAGCTTGGGGGACAGGGCCTACGAGCAGTACTTC.

The rearrangement links TRBV7-9 to TRBJ1-1; 10 nucleotides match TRBD1. This CDR3 contains 15 residues. Trimming took 4 bases from V and 5 from J; bases not matched to a gene: 7. The germline CDR1 and CDR2 sequences are SEHNR and FQNEAQ (reference sequence). The CDR3 DNA reads as TGTGCCAGCAGCTCTATGGGGACAGGGGAAACTGAAGCTTTCTTT. Its translation is CASSSMGTGETEAFF.

V is TRBV9 and J is TRBJ1-1; tentative D call: TRBD1 (5 bases). Germline CDR1 and CDR2: SGDLS and YYNGEE. Trimming took 0 bases from V and 2 from J, leaving 14 bases between them. The CDR3 loop spans 16 amino acids. CDR3 region: CASSVEGGEYNTEAFF. CDR3 bases: TGTGCCAGCAGCGTAGAGGGAGGGGAATATAACACTGAAGCTTTCTTT.

The chain combines TRBV6-5 with TRBJ2-5, with 7 bases identical to TRBD1. The end of the DNA fits TRBJ2-7 better, so the J call may be wrong. The CDR3 sequence is 15 residues long. Looked up from germline, CDR1 is MNHEY and CDR2 is SVGAGI. The CDR3 DNA follows: TGTGCCAGCAGTCAACAGGGGCTCCATCGGGGCGAGCAGTACTTC. Translated: CASSQQGLHRGEQYF.

This chain uses TRBV7-2 with TRBJ2-1, with unresolved D. V was clipped by 5 bases and J by 6 bases, with 11 bases between them. The CDR3 consists of 13 residues. Per germline, CDR1 SGHTA and CDR2 FQGNSA. The CDR3 is CASSPTPFNEQFF. CDR3 nucleotide sequence: TGTGCCAGCAGCCCTACTCCTTTCAATGAGCAGTTCTTC.

The chain is built from TRBV5-4 and TRBJ1-1; D gene unclear. V was cut by 2 bases and J by 3 bases, with 5 bases left in between. This CDR3 has 12 residues. The germline V gene encodes CDR1 SGHNT and CDR2 YYREEE (reference sequence). The CDR3 nucleotides are TGTGCCAGCAGCTTCGGAGACACTGAAGCTTTCTTT. It is translated as CASSFGDTEAFF.

This chain uses TRBV5-4 with TRBJ2-3; 11 positions agree with TRBD2. J lost 1 base, V lost 0 bases, and 7 bases had no gene match. CDR1 is SGHNT, CDR2 YYREEE, per germline (reference sequence). The CDR3 covers 18 residues. The CDR3 DNA follows: TGTGCCAGCAGCTTGGGGGTAGCGGGGGGGCCTGGCACAGATACGCAGTATTTT. Protein: CASSLGVAGGPGTDTQYF.

CDR3: CASSIVMGSPHQPQHF. The DNA for the CDR3 is TGTGCCAGTAGTATAGTAATGGGTAGCCCCCACCAGCCCCAGCATTTT. The chain joins TRBV19 to TRBJ1-5; D call uncertain. The CDR3 consists of 16 residues. Germline values: CDR1 LNHDA, CDR2 SQIVND (reference sequence). Trimming left V 1 base short and J 7 bases short, with 17 bases between.

This clone showed up just a few times. CDR3 loop: CASSSPGQENTEAFF. In DNA, the CDR3 is TGCGCCAGCAGCTCTCCCGGACAGGAGAACACTGAAGCTTTCTTT. This chain connects TRBV5-1 to TRBJ1-1, with 7 bases aligning to TRBD1. V shed 3 bases, J shed 1 base, and the junction held 6 bases outside the gene matches. CDR1 and CDR2 from the germline V gene are SGHRS and YFSETQ. CDR3 length: 15 residues.